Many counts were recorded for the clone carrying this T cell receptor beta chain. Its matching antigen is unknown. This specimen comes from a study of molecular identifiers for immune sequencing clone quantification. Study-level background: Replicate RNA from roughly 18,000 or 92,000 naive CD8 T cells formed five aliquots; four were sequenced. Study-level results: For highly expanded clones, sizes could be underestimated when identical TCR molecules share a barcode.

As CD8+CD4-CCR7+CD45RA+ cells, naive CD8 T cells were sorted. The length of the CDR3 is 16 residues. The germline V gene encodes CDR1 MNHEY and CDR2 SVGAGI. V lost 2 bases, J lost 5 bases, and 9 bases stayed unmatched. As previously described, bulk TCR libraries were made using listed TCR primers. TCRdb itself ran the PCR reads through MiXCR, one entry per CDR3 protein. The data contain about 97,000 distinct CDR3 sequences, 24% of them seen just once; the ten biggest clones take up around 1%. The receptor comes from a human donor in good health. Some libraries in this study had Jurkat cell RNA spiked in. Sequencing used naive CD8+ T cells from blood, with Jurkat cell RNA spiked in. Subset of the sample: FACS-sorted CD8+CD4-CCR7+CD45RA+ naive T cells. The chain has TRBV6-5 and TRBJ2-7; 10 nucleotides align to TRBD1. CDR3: CASSYETGGGEDEQYF. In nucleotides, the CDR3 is TGTGCCAGCAGTTACGAGACAGGGGGCGGGGAGGACGAGCAGTACTTC.